These T cell receptor beta chains were read from a single sample in a study of T cells in Graves' hyperthyroidism and ophthalmopathy. Using its own MiXCR run on the multiplex PCR reads, TCRdb lists one record per CDR3 protein. The sample lists roughly 700,000 distinct CDR3 sequences; about a third were seen once. The sequencing sample was made of blood. These receptors came from a woman aged 40 to 50 with Graves' hyperthyroidism. Both conserved end residues are part of each CDR3. A D gene is named only where the DNA matches it firmly. The size of a clone is reported for some rows only, either as once, few or many, or as a class for expanded clones.

>TRBJ2-5|TRBV10-3|.|.
TGTGCCATCAGGTGGACCGGGGAGACCCAGTACTTC
CAIRWTGETQYF
>TRBJ1-2|TRBV20-1|few|.
TGCACTTACTTGGACAGTCGGTCGGCCGGCTATGGCTACACCTTC
CTYLDSRSAGYGYTF
>TRBJ2-2|TRBV10-2|few|.
TGCGCCAGCAGTAATGAACAGGAGATGAACACCGGGGAGCTGTTTTTT
CASSNEQEMNTGELFF
>TRBJ2-7|TRBV2|.|TRBD1
TGTGCCAGCAGTGATCCAGTTGGGACAGAGGGTTACGAGCAGTACTTC
CASSDPVGTEGYEQYF
>TRBJ2-6|TRBV20-1|few|.
TGCAGTGCCCCCTCTGGGCCTGGGGCCAACGTCCTGACTTTC
CSAPSGPGANVLTF
>TRBJ1-5|TRBV7-2|few|.
TGTGCCAGCAGTCCGCGCCAGTTTTATAGCAATCAGCCCCAGCATTTT
CASSPRQFYSNQPQHF
>TRBJ2-7|TRBV29-1|.|.
TGCAGCGTTGAACGAGCGGGTGAGCAGTACTTC
CSVERAGEQYF
>TRBJ1-1|TRBV10-3|.|.
TGTGCCATCAGTCCCACCCTCACGGGAAACACTGAAGCTTTCTTT
CAISPTLTGNTEAFF
>TRBJ1-4|TRBV2|.|.
TGTGCCAGCAGCTCGGACGGGGGGGATGAAAAACTGTTTTTT
CASSSDGGDEKLFF
>TRBJ1-3|TRBV6-2/TRBV6-3|once|.
TGTGCCAGCAGTCGATCCTTCGTTGACAGCTCTGGAAACACCATATATTTT
CASSRSFVDSSGNTIYF
>TRBJ1-2|TRBV2|few|.
TGTGCCAGCAATCGGGAGATAGACTATGGCTACACCTTC
CASNREIDYGYTF
>TRBJ2-7|TRBV6-5|once|.
TGTGCCAGCGGTTACCCTTCGAACGAGCAGTACTTC
CASGYPSNEQYF
>TRBJ1-1|TRBV29-1|.|TRBD1
TGCAGCGTTGACGACGGGACAGGGAACACTGAAGCTTTCTTT
CSVDDGTGNTEAFF
>TRBJ2-6|TRBV5-4|.|.
TGTGCCAGCAGCTTGGATTGGACCAACGTCCTGACTTTC
CASSLDWTNVLTF
>TRBJ1-2|TRBV15|many|.
TGTGCCACCAGCAGAGAAAACGGGCCATTCGGCTACACCTTC
CATSRENGPFGYTF
>TRBJ2-3|TRBV2|.|.
TGTGCCAGCAGTGGACGGCCAGACACAGATACGCAGTATTTT
CASSGRPDTDTQYF